Listed here are 15 T cell receptor beta chains from one sample, sequenced in a study of shared clonotypes between healthy human individuals (dated by TCRdb to the early 2020s). Libraries came from the immunoSEQ multiplex PCR assay. TCRdb carries this immuneACCESS record with in-frame sequences only. Its versions omit some clonotypes, under half of them owing to an unresolved V gene in the studies checked, with the rest unexplained. Recorded for this sample are around 1.1 million clones; around 78% of them occurred a single time. Roughly 0.62% of the sample is held by the ten biggest clonotypes. The sequenced sample consisted of memory CD4+ T cells from PBMCs. In the paper's terms, the cell subset or site label means: CD45RA-negative fraction. Receptors originate from a man aged 18 to 30 in good health. Some clones in this sample may be carry-over from other donors' samples.

V gene TRBV6-1 combines with J gene TRBJ2-3; D is tentatively TRBD1 or TRBD2 (7 bases each). The CDR3 length is 14 residues. Germline CDR1 and CDR2: MNHNS and SASEGT. Between the trimmed V and J ends, which lost 6 bases and 2 bases, there was a span of 12 bases. CDR3 sequence: CASSQGGYTDTQYF. CDR3 in DNA: TGTGCCAGCAGCCAGGGGGGGTACACAGATACGCAGTATTTT.

The chain employs TRBV19 and TRBJ1-2, with D possibly TRBD1 on 6 matching bases. Germline CDR1 reads LNHDA; CDR2 reads SQIVND (reference sequence). The V end lost 5 bases, the J end lost 8 bases, and 21 bases lay between the germline ends. This CDR3 is built from 15 residues. The CDR3 loop is CASSFDTGTTGGYTF. For the CDR3, the DNA is TGTGCCAGTAGTTTCGATACCGGGACAACTGGCGGCTACACCTTC.

The genes are TRBV29-1 and TRBJ1-1, with D hard to call. The CDR3 runs 11 residues. V dropped 0 bases and J dropped 9 bases, with 8 bases sitting between them. CDR1 and CDR2 from the germline V gene are SQVTM and ANQGSEA. CDR3 in DNA: TGCAGCGTTGAAGATTCCGCCAAAGCTTTCTTT. Translating it yields CSVEDSAKAFF.

J is TRBJ2-4 and V is TRBV19, with 14 nucleotides matching TRBD2. The J segment lost 8 bases and the V segment lost 4 bases, leaving 10 bases of the junction unmatched. Germline lookup yields CDR1 LNHDA and CDR2 SQIVND (reference sequence). The CDR3 length is 17 residues. CDR3 sequence reads: CASSKKGTSGSIYIQYF. Written as DNA, the CDR3 is TGTGCCAGTAGTAAGAAAGGGACTAGCGGGAGTATATACATTCAGTACTTC. Variable domain in full (rest from reference TRBV19 and TRBJ2-4): DGGITQSPKYLFRKEGQNVTLSCEQNLNHDAMYWYRQDPGQGLRLIYYSQIVNDFQKGDIAEGYSVSREKKESFPLTVTSAQKNPTAFYLCASSKKGTSGSIYIQYFGAGTRLSVL.

The gene calls are TRBV7-3 and TRBJ1-1; TRBD1 matches at 8 bases. V lost 5 bases to trimming and J lost 6 bases; unmatched junction nucleotides: 11. The germline V gene has CDR1 SGHTA and CDR2 FQGTGA. The CDR3 loop spans 15 amino acids. The CDR3 coding sequence is TGTGCCAGCAGCCCGAACCGCAGGGGGCGCCCTGAAGCTTTCTTT. Translating gives CASSPNRRGRPEAFF.

The V and J genes are TRBV6-5 and TRBJ2-3, with D uncertain. The V gene lost 4 bases and the J gene lost 6 bases, with 14 bases spanning the gap. Germline V gives CDR1 MNHEY, CDR2 SVGAGI. The CDR3 has 14 amino acids. The CDR3 region is CASSSRRPADTQYF. The CDR3 DNA reads TGTGCCAGCAGTTCTCGGAGACCCGCCGATACGCAGTATTTT.

This chain connects TRBV21-1 to TRBJ2-3; the D call of TRBD2 is as the table states it, not checked on the DNA. TRBV21-1 is a listed pseudogene. The CDR3 is 16 amino acids. The CDR3 sequence is CASSKGLAGGADTQYF. CDR3 sequence (DNA): TGTGCCAGCAGCAAAGGACTAGCGGGAGGTGCAGATACGCAGTATTTT.

The chain uses TRBV28 and TRBJ1-5, with D hard to call. Trimming cost V 3 bases and J 2 bases, with 5 bases left between them. Germline V gives CDR1 MDHEN, CDR2 SYDVKM. The CDR3 has 13 residues. The CDR3 reads CASSFLRNQPQHF. CDR3 coding DNA: TGTGCCAGCAGTTTTTTGCGCAATCAGCCCCAGCATTTT.

V gene TRBV6-1 combines with J gene TRBJ2-2; 8 bases match TRBD2. This CDR3 is 15 amino acids long. The germline V gene has CDR1 MNHNS and CDR2 SASEGT. Germline trimming cut 4 bases from V and 5 bases from J; bases unmatched to any gene: 6. CDR3 sequence reads: CASSAEREYTGELFF. The CDR3 nucleotides read TGTGCCAGCAGTGCCGAGCGGGAGTATACCGGGGAGCTGTTTTTT.

In DNA, the CDR3 is TGTGCCAGCTCACTAGCTCAGGGAGCCAGTCAGCCCCAGCATTTT. It yields the protein CASSLAQGASQPQHF. The rearrangement uses TRBV18 and TRBJ1-5; D is perhaps TRBD1 (5 bases). This CDR3 has 15 residues. The V end lost 4 bases, the J end lost 6 bases, and 16 bases lay between the germline ends. The V gene's germline CDR1 is KGHSH and CDR2 LQKENI.

This chain links TRBV4-3 with TRBJ2-5, with a weak D call TRBD1 (6 bases). The germline V gene encodes CDR1 LGHNA and CDR2 YSLEER. CDR3 length equals 13 residues. V was clipped by 4 bases and J by 5 bases, with 11 bases between them. This CDR3 reads CASSRGGTETQYF. The CDR3 DNA follows: TGCGCCAGCAGCCGAGGGGGTACGGAGACCCAGTACTTC.

Details on this clone: The same CDR3 can be traced to other DNA sequences in this sample. For the CDR3, the DNA is TGCGCCAGCAGCTTGGACGGGGCTTCCACTGAAGCTTTCTTT. Its protein product is CASSLDGASTEAFF. The V and J genes are TRBV5-1 and TRBJ1-1, with a possible D match to TRBD1 (5 bases). The CDR3 covers 14 residues. V shed 0 bases and J shed 4 bases, with 10 bases lying between them. Germline V gives CDR1 SGHRS, CDR2 YFSETQ. The full variable domain, with the rest looked up from reference TRBV5-1 and TRBJ1-1, is KAGVTQTPRYLIKTRGQQVTLSCSPISGHRSVSWYQQTPGQGLQFLFEYFSETQRNKGNFPGRFSGRQFSNSRSEMNVSTLELGDSALYLCASSLDGASTEAFFGQGTRLTVV.

In the case of this clone: Other DNA variants within this sample encode the same CDR3. The V call is TRBV29-1, the J call TRBJ2-1; D unclear. Germline CDR1 and CDR2: SQVTM and ANQGSEA. CDR3 length: 12 amino acids. The V end was cut by 4 bases, the J end by 3 bases, with 7 bases between. The CDR3 sequence: CSVGSGYNEQFF. For the CDR3, the DNA is TGCAGCGTTGGGAGTGGCTACAATGAGCAGTTCTTC.

This clone was detected a few times. CDR3 DNA sequence: TGCGCCAGCAGCCAGGCGGGGCAGCGGAACACTGAAGCTTTCTTT. This sequence encodes CASSQAGQRNTEAFF. The V and J genes are TRBV4-3 and TRBJ1-1, with D possibly TRBD1 on 5 matching bases. This CDR3 has 15 amino acids. Germline CDR1 and CDR2: LGHNA and YSLEER. The V gene lost 3 bases and the J gene lost 1 base, with 12 bases spanning the gap.

The chain employs TRBV28 and TRBJ2-5; 12 bases line up with TRBD2. This CDR3 spans 15 amino acids. CDR1 MDHEN and CDR2 SYDVKM come from the germline V gene. After removal of 6 bases from V and 6 bases from J, the junction contained 8 bases not matched to a gene. The CDR3: CASSPQTSGRQTQYF. The CDR3 DNA sequence: TGTGCCAGCAGCCCCCAGACTAGCGGGAGACAGACCCAGTACTTC.